Listed here are 6 T cell receptor beta chains from one sample, sequenced in a study of blood T cell repertoires in COVID-19. Repertoires were generated with immunoSEQ multiplex PCR, while TCRdb's copy carries only in-frame clones and drops some. The sample lists roughly 210,000 clones, around 84% occurring once. Sequencing was performed on peripheral blood. The receptors shown here come from a woman aged 80 or over with COVID-19, enrolled during active disease.

This clone occurred once. The chain uses TRBV7-9 and TRBJ1-1; no clear D. The ends were cut back, 5 bases at V and 6 bases at J, with 10 bases in the middle. Germline values: CDR1 SEHNR, CDR2 FQNEAQ (reference sequence). This CDR3 is built from 12 residues. CDR3: CASSPQTAEAFF. The CDR3 DNA sequence: TGTGCCAGCAGCCCCCAAACGGCTGAAGCTTTCTTT.

The J gene is TRBJ1-5, the V gene TRBV19; D remains unclear. The CDR3 runs 13 residues. Per the germline V gene, CDR1 is LNHDA and CDR2 is SQIVND (reference sequence). V gave up 8 bases and J gave up 2 bases, with 10 bases separating them. The CDR3 DNA follows: TGTGCCAGTCTAGAAGGTGGCAATCAGCCCCAGCATTTT. It is translated as CASLEGGNQPQHF.

The chain recombines TRBV7-6 with TRBJ2-7, with 12 bases lining up with TRBD1. The CDR3 extends over 15 amino acids. In germline, CDR1 is SGHVS, CDR2 FNYEAQ. V was pared by 5 bases and J by 5 bases, with 7 bases of the junction left unmatched. Written as DNA, the CDR3 is TGTGCCAGCAGCCTCGGGGACAGGGGGCTGGACGAGCAGTACTTC. This codes for CASSLGDRGLDEQYF.

V is TRBV5-1 and J is TRBJ1-4, with TRBD1 matching over 10 bases. With 4 bases clipped from V and 7 bases from J, the junction kept 10 bases outside the gene matches. The CDR3 contains 16 residues. CDR1 and CDR2 (germline): SGHRS, YFSETQ. CDR3 DNA sequence: TGCGCCAGCAGCGTGACAGGGGGCTCCTCTGGTGAAAAACTGTTTTTT. Amino acid sequence: CASSVTGGSSGEKLFF.

The chain recombines TRBV4-1 with TRBJ1-2; D remains ambiguous. Germline lookup yields CDR1 MGHRA and CDR2 YSYEKL. Trimming removed 0 bases at V and 6 bases at J, with 8 bases between. This CDR3 has 13 amino acids. CDR3 protein: CASSQELGDGYTF. As DNA, the CDR3 is TGCGCCAGCAGCCAAGAGTTAGGAGATGGCTACACCTTC.

The genes are TRBV6-5 and TRBJ1-5; 7 bases line up with TRBD1. The V gene end was trimmed by 7 bases and the J gene end by 2 bases; junction bases not matched to a gene: 2. Germline loops: CDR1 MNHEY, CDR2 SVGAGI. The CDR3 loop spans 13 amino acids. CDR3 sequence: CASTGTGNQPQHF. The CDR3 coding sequence is TGTGCCAGCACCGGGACAGGCAATCAGCCCCAGCATTTT.